This entry concerns a single T cell receptor beta chain. Antigen specificity is unknown. CDR3 length equals 16 residues. The V segment lost 3 bases and the J segment 4 bases; nucleotides outside the gene matches: 7. CDR1 SGHRS and CDR2 YFSETQ come from the germline V gene. The data are from a study of shared clonotypes between healthy human individuals. Positive CCR7 selection of CD45RO-negative cells yielded the naive CD8 cells, and terminally differentiated effector memory CD45RA+ cells were excluded. General observations from the study: For naive CD4 cells, 5% to 6.5% of clonotypes were shared across a handful of donors.

The protocol was immunoSEQ multiplex PCR, while the TCRdb copy is restricted to in-frame clones and leaves out a portion. Of 2 million or so clones listed, roughly 94% were seen once; the top ten hold around 1.1%. V usage is TRBV5-1 and J usage is TRBJ1-6; TRBD1 aligns across 7 bases. The material sequenced was naive CD8+ T cells sorted from blood. The source of this sequence is a man in his late teens or twenties in good health. The CDR3 bases are TGCGCCAGCAGCTCTACCGGGACAGAGTATAATTCACCCCTCCACTTT. The encoded protein is CASSSTGTEYNSPLHF. The full variable domain, completed using reference TRBV5-1 and TRBJ1-6, is KAGVTQTPRYLIKTRGQQVTLSCSPISGHRSVSWYQQTPGQGLQFLFEYFSETQRNKGNFPGRFSGRQFSNSRSEMNVSTLELGDSALYLCASSSTGTEYNSPLHFGNGTRLTVT.